This is a list of T cell receptor beta chains from one sample in a study of monozygotic twins with inflammatory bowel disease. TCRdb reprocessed the 5' RACE reads; each CDR3 protein has one entry and no DNA is given. The sample table sets out 85,000 to 110,000 distinct CDR3 sequences. The specimen sequenced was blood. These receptors originate from a human donor with ulcerative colitis or Crohn's disease, or a healthy co-twin of an affected twin (not recorded which). Each CDR3 is given with its conserved first and last residue. Each record gives: J gene, V gene, CDR3 protein.

J gene: TRBJ2-3
V gene: TRBV28
CDR3 protein: CASSGIHIGLAGQSGDTQYF

J gene: TRBJ1-6
V gene: TRBV25-1
CDR3 protein: CASSGTGRTPLHF

J gene: TRBJ2-7
V gene: TRBV10-3
CDR3 protein: CAISDLGDSYEQYF

J gene: TRBJ2-1
V gene: TRBV13
CDR3 protein: CASSPRDSSYNEQFF

J gene: TRBJ2-2
V gene: TRBV9
CDR3 protein: CASSPSTSRTITGELFF

J gene: TRBJ1-5
V gene: TRBV24-1
CDR3 protein: CATSDWLGQPQHF

J gene: TRBJ2-3
V gene: TRBV10-3
CDR3 protein: CAISPRDSRSDTQYF

J gene: TRBJ1-5
V gene: TRBV6-5
CDR3 protein: CASKRGGNQPQHF

J gene: TRBJ1-5
V gene: TRBV5-4
CDR3 protein: CASSRGLGNQPQHF

J gene: TRBJ1-2
V gene: TRBV27
CDR3 protein: CASSEDRGQRGYTF

J gene: TRBJ2-6
V gene: TRBV28
CDR3 protein: CATRTGGAGANVLTF

J gene: TRBJ2-7
V gene: TRBV20-1
CDR3 protein: CSARAGDSGYEQYF

J gene: TRBJ2-7
V gene: TRBV29-1
CDR3 protein: CSVGGLSYEQYF

J gene: TRBJ1-1
V gene: TRBV28
CDR3 protein: CASSPPLNTEAFF

J gene: TRBJ1-6
V gene: TRBV20-1
CDR3 protein: CSARTGQLLGWTPLHF

J gene: TRBJ2-7
V gene: TRBV6-5
CDR3 protein: CASSSPARTAYEQYF

J gene: TRBJ2-3
V gene: TRBV7-3
CDR3 protein: CASSPGSGTDTQYF

J gene: TRBJ1-5
V gene: TRBV18
CDR3 protein: CASSPLGQRNQPQHF

J gene: TRBJ1-4
V gene: TRBV18
CDR3 protein: CASSPEGLKLFF

J gene: TRBJ2-2
V gene: TRBV7-2
CDR3 protein: CASSLVAGKGLFF

J gene: TRBJ1-1
V gene: TRBV30
CDR3 protein: CAWRLSGVNTEAFF

J gene: TRBJ1-3
V gene: TRBV5-6
CDR3 protein: CASSLVGTGDPGNTIYF

J gene: TRBJ2-1
V gene: TRBV20-1
CDR3 protein: CSVPGRFPYNEQFF

J gene: TRBJ1-6
V gene: TRBV4-2
CDR3 protein: CASSPPDGTGSPLHF

J gene: TRBJ1-5
V gene: TRBV7-9
CDR3 protein: CASSLSTSGHQPQHF

J gene: TRBJ2-7
V gene: TRBV18
CDR3 protein: CASSRQEIYEQYF

J gene: TRBJ2-5
V gene: TRBV15
CDR3 protein: CATSIKREQETQYF

J gene: TRBJ1-5
V gene: TRBV5-6
CDR3 protein: CASSLFYGTNQPQHF

J gene: TRBJ2-1
V gene: TRBV20-1
CDR3 protein: CSARDTGSSYNEQFF